This T cell receptor (beta chain) was observed in a study of beta chain features in type 1 diabetes. Of note for this clone: This specimen includes other DNA sequences encoding the same CDR3.

Of the isolated RNA, all was reverse transcribed, and so the sequenced material was expressed TCRB transcripts. TCRdb keeps only in-frame clones here, not all; method: immunoSEQ multiplex PCR. Of fewer than 400,000 clones in the sample, 6.5% to 10% were seen once. V lost 8 bases, J lost 3 bases, and 17 bases lay in between. The CDR3 contains 14 residues. The germline V gene has CDR1 SGHTA and CDR2 FQGNSA. The source material was central memory CD4+ T cells from blood. The chain employs TRBV7-2 and TRBJ2-7; tentatively, D is TRBD1 (6 bases). This TCR derives from a woman between 18 and 29 years old in good health. CDR3 region: CASHTGWGGYEQYF. Here the CDR3 DNA reads TGTGCCAGCCACACAGGGTGGGGCGGCTACGAGCAGTACTTC.